This entry features one TCR beta chain sequence. It has no known antigen specificity. The sample holds no much larger clone one base away, and base qualities are not on file. The sample's treatment or condition label is to be understood as: allogeneic hematopoietic cell transplantation with graft depleted of TCRalphabeta T cells and CD19 B cells. TCRalphabeta/CD19-depleted allogeneic hematopoietic cell grafts were given to the transplant recipients, all of whom were children. From a lookup of the germline V gene (reference sequence), CDR1 and CDR2 are DFQATT and SNEGSKA. The CDR3 runs 13 residues from the cysteine to the phenylalanine. Only the CDR3 region is kept as DNA, spanning 39 bases read in frame from base 1. Compared with germline, V lacks 3 bases and J lacks 5 bases; bases without a gene match: 3. The sample belongs to a study of T-cell reconstitution after alpha-beta-depleted transplantation in children (dated by TCRdb to 2016 to 2018). A note on the overall study: The study quantitatively tracked T-cell immune reconstitution after TCRalphabeta/CD19-depleted allogeneic hematopoietic cell transplantation in children using TCR repertoire profiling.

The library was prepared using PCR. TCRdb records Illumina HiSeq 2500 as the sequencer. TCR library preparation used molecular barcoding, with unique molecular identifiers applied to normalize quantification of the TCRbeta repertoire. Using fastp at Q25 and MiXCR, TCRdb reprocessed the public reads and kept productive beta chains. Identical CDR3 protein sequences are pooled into one entry, listed with their most common genes and DNA. Here the sample has 45,000 to 70,000 distinct CDR3 sequences; 35% to 55% occur a single time. The ten largest make up 95% to 98% of the sample. The paper as a whole reports these results and caveats: The apparently early recovery of alphabetaT-cell counts about two months after transplant reportedly depended on only several hundred rapidly expanded clones that came from non-depleted graft cells. In some patients, the high TCRbeta diversity seen at day 60 was put down to recipient T cells and intrathymic progenitors that had survived conditioning. The frequencies of hyperexpanded clones fell over the following months, and after one year, T-cell counts and TCRbeta diversity were mostly attributed to newly produced T cells.

The chain joins TRBV20-1 to TRBJ2-5; 10 of the junction bases match TRBD2. This receptor was obtained from a male patient aged 10 to 17 who had a stem cell transplant for acute lymphoblastic leukemia, so the T cells may come from the graft donor. The material sequenced was PBMCs, mostly from graft donor cells, taken 360 days after TCRalphabeta/CD19-depleted stem cell transplant. The CDR3: CSASLAGEETQYF. The nucleotides read TGCAGTGCTAGCCTAGCGGGGGAGGAGACCCAGTACTTC.